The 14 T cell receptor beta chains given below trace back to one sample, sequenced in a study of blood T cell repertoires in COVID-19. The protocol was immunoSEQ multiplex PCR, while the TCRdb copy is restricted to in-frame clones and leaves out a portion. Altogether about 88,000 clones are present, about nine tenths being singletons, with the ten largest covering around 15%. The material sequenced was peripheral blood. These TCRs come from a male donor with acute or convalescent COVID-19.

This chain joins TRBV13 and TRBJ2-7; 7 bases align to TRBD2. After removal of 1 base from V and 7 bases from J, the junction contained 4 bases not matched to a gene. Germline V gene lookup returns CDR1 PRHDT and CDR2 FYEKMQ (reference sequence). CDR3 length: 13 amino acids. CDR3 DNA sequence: TGTGCCAGCAGCTTAGCGGGGGGAAGGGAGCAGTACTTC. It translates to CASSLAGGREQYF.

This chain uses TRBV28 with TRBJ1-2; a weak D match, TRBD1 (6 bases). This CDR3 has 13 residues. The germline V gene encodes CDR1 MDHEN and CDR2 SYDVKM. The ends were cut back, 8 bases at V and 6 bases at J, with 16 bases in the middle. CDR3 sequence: CASSDRTFNGYTF. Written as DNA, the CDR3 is TGTGCCAGCTCCGACAGGACCTTTAATGGCTACACCTTC.

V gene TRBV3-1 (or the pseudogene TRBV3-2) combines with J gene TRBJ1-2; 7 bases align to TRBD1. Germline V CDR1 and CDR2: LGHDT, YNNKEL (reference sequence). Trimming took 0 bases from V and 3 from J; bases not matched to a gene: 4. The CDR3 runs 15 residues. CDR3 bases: TGTGCCAGCAGCCAAGAAAGGGACAGCTACTATGGCTACACCTTC. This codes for CASSQERDSYYGYTF.

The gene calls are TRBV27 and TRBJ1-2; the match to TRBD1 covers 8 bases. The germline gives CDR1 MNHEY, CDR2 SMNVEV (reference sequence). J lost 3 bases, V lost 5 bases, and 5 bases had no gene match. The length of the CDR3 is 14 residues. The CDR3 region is CASSATGVYYGYTF. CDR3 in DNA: TGTGCCAGCAGTGCGACAGGGGTCTACTATGGCTACACCTTC.

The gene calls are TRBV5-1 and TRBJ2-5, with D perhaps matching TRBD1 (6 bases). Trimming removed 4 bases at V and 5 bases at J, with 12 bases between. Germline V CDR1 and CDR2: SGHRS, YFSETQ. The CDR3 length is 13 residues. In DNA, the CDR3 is TGCGCCAGCAGCCCGGACAGCAGGGAGACCCAGTACTTC. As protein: CASSPDSRETQYF.

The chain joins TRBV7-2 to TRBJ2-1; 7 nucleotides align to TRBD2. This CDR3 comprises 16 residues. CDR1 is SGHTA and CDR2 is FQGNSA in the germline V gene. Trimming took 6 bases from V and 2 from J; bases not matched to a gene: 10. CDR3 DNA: TGTGCCAGCAGTCCAAGGGGCGGGGGTGCCTACAATGAGCAGTTCTTC. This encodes CASSPRGGGAYNEQFF.

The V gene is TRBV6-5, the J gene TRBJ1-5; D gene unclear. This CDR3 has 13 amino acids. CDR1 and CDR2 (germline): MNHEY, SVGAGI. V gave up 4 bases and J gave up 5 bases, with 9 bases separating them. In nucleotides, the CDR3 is TGTGCCAGCAGTTCTAAGCCTGATCAGCCCCAGCATTTT. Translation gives CASSSKPDQPQHF.

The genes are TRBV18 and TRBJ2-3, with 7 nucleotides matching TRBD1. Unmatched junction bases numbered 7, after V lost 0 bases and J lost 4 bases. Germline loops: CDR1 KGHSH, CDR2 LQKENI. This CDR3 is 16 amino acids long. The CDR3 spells CASSPPSTGWPDTQYF. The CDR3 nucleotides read TGTGCCAGCTCACCACCGTCGACAGGGTGGCCAGATACGCAGTATTTT. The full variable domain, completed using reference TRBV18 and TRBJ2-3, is NAGVMQNPRHLVRRRGQEARLRCSPMKGHSHVYWYRQLPEEGLKFMVYLQKENIIDESGMPKERFSAEFPKEGPSILRIQQVVRGDSAAYFCASSPPSTGWPDTQYFGPGTRLTVL.

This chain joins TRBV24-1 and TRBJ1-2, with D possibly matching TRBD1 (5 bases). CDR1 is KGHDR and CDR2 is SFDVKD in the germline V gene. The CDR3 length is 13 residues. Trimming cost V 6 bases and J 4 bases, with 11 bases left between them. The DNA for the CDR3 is TGTGCCACCAGTTCGGGGGAAGTCTATGGCTACACCTTC. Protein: CATSSGEVYGYTF.

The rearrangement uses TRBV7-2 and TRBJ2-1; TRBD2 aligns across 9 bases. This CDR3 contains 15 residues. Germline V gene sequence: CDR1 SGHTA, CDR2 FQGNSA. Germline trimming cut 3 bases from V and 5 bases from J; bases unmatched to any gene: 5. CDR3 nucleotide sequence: TGTGCCAGCAGCTTGGCTCTAGCGGGGAACAATGAGCAGTTCTTC. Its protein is CASSLALAGNNEQFF.

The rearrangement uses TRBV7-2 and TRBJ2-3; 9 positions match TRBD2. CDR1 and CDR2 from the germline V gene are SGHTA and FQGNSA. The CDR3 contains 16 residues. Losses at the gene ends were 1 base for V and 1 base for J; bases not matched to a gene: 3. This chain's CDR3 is CASSLVRGGGTDTQYF. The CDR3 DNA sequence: TGTGCCAGCAGCTTAGTGCGCGGGGGGGGCACAGATACGCAGTATTTT. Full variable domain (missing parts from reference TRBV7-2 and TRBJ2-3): GAGVSQSPSNKVTEKGKDVELRCDPISGHTALYWYRQSLGQGLEFLIYFQGNSAPDKSGLPSDRFSAERTGGSVSTLTIQRTQQEDSAVYLCASSLVRGGGTDTQYFGPGTRLTVL.

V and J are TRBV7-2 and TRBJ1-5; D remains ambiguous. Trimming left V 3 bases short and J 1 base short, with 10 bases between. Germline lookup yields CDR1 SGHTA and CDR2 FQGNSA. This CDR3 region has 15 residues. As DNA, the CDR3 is TGTGCCAGCAGCTTGATGACAAGCAGCAATCAGCCCCAGCATTTT. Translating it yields CASSLMTSSNQPQHF.

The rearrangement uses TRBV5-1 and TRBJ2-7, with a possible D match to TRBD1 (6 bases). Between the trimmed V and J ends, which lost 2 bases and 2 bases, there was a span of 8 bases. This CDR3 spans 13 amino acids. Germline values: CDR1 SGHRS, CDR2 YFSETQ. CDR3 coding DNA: TGCGCCAGCAGCTTTACAGGGCCCTACGAGCAGTACTTC. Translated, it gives CASSFTGPYEQYF.

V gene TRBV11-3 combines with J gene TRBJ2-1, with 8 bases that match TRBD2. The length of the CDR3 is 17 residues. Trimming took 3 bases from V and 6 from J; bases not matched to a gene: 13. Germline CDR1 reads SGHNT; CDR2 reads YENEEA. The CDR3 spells CASSLALSGGGANEQFF. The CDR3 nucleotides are TGTGCCAGCAGCTTGGCCTTGAGCGGGGGAGGGGCCAATGAGCAGTTCTTC.